A single TCR beta chain is shown here with its context. Seattle researchers signed up patients amid active infection and tracked them longitudinally. This CDR3 region has 15 residues. The ends lost 5 bases at V and 2 bases at J; junction bases unmatched: 8. Germline assignment: CDR1 PRHDT and CDR2 FYEKMQ (reference sequence). Methods used by the authors: From reference gene primer amplification, estimates of nucleated cell counts were derived. Clones were sequenced by immunoSEQ multiplex PCR, and TCRdb holds only the in-frame ones, with some missing. The V and J calls and clone size were taken over from that table, and D and trimming were inferred from the DNA. The sample has fewer than 700,000 clones, around 90% seen once. This specimen belongs to a study of blood T cell repertoires in COVID-19. Turning to the study itself: Acute and convalescent COVID-19 specimens originated in the United States, Italy and Spain.

V and J are TRBV13 and TRBJ1-1; TRBD1 matches at 7 bases. This TCR came from a woman between 45 and 60 years old with COVID-19, enrolled during active disease. Material: peripheral blood. DNA for the CDR3: TGTGCCAGCAGCATACCCGGGACAGAAAACACTGAAGCTTTCTTT. This gives the protein CASSIPGTENTEAFF. The full variable domain, completed using reference TRBV13 and TRBJ1-1, is AAGVIQSPRHLIKEKRETATLKCYPIPRHDTVYWYQQGPGQDPQFLISFYEKMQSDKGSIPDRFSAQQFSDYHSELNMSSLELGDSALYFCASSIPGTENTEAFFGQGTRLTVV.